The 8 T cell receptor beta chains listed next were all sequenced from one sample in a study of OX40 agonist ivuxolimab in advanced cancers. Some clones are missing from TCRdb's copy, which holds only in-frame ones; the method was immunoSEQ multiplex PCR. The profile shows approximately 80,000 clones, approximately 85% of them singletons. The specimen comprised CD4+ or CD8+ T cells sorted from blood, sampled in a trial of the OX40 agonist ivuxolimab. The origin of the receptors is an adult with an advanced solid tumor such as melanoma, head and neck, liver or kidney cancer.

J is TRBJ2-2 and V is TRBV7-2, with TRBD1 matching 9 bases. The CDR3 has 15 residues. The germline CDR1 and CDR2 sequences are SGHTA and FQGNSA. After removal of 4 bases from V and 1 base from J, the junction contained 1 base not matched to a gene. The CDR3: CASSSGQGNTGELFF. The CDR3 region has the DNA TGTGCCAGCAGCTCGGGACAGGGGAACACCGGGGAGCTGTTTTTT.

CDR3 sequence reads: CASSPVPDSGNTF. The CDR3, as DNA: TGTGCCAGTAGCCCCGTCCCAGACTCGGGAAACACCTTC. The chain combines TRBV19 with TRBJ1-2; unclear D gene. V lost 6 bases and J 12 bases, leaving 20 bases between the germline ends. Looked up from germline, CDR1 is LNHDA and CDR2 is SQIVND (reference sequence). The CDR3 runs 13 residues.

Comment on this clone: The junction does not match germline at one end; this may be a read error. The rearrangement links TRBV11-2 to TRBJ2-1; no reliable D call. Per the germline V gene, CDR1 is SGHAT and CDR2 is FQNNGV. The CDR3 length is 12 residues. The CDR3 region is CASSLDNALGVF. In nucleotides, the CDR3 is TGTGCCAGCAGCTTAGATAATGCTCTCGGAGTCTTC.

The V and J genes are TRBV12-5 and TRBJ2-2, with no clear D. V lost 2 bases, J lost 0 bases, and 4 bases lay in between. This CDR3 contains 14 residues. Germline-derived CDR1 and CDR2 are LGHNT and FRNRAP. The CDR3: CASGLIPNTGELFF. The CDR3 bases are TGTGCTAGTGGTTTGATCCCGAACACCGGGGAGCTGTTTTTT.

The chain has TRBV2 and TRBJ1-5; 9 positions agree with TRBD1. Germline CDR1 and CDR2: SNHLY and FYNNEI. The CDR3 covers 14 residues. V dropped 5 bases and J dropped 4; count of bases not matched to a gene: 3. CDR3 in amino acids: CASSPQGANQPQHF. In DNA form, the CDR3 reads TGTGCCAGCAGTCCACAGGGGGCTAATCAGCCCCAGCATTTT.

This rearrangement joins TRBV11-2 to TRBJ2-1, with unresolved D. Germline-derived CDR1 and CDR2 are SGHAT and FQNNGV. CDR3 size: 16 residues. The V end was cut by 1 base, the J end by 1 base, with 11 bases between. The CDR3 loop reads CASSLVFSLSYNEQFF. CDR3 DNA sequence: TGTGCCAGCAGCTTAGTTTTCAGTTTATCCTACAATGAGCAGTTCTTC.

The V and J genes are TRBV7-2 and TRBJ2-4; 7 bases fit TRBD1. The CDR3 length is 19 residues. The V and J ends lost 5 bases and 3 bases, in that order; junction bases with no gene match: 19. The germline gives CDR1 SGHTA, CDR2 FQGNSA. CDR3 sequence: CASSEHRDRFFGNKNIQYF. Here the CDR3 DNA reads TGTGCCAGCAGCGAACACCGGGACAGATTCTTTGGGAACAAAAACATTCAGTACTTC. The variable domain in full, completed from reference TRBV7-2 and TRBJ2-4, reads GAGVSQSPSNKVTEKGKDVELRCDPISGHTALYWYRQSLGQGLEFLIYFQGNSAPDKSGLPSDRFSAERTGGSVSTLTIQRTQQEDSAVYLCASSEHRDRFFGNKNIQYFGAGTRLSVL.

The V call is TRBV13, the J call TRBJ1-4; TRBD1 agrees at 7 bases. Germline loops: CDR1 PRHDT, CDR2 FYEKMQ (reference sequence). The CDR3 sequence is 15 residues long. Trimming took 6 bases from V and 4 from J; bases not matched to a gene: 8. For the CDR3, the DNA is TGTGCCAGCAGTTCTCCCGGGACAGTTAATGAAAAACTGTTTTTT. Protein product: CASSSPGTVNEKLFF.